These T cell receptor beta chains were read from a single sample in a study of shared clonotypes between healthy human individuals. The method was immunoSEQ multiplex PCR; TCRdb's version includes in-frame clones alone and lacks a portion of them. The table has about 2.2 million clones, just under 95% seen once. The sample was naive CD8+ T cells from PBMCs. The source of these receptors is a man aged 18 to 30 in good health. Some clones in this sample may be carry-over from other donors' samples. CDR3s include the opening cysteine and the closing phenylalanine or tryptophan. The order of the fields is D gene, J gene, V gene, CDR3 protein, CDR3 DNA. The D gene is left open where the match is weak.

d_call: .
j_call: TRBJ1-4
v_call: TRBV4-3
cdr3_aa: CASSRLTGVSEKLFF
cdr3_nt: TGCGCCAGCAGCCGCTTGACGGGGGTCAGTGAAAAACTGTTTTTT

d_call: TRBD2
j_call: TRBJ2-1
v_call: TRBV18
cdr3_aa: CASSMRLAGYNEQFF
cdr3_nt: TGTGCCAGCTCAATGAGACTAGCGGGATACAATGAGCAGTTCTTC

d_call: TRBD1
j_call: TRBJ2-3
v_call: TRBV5-1
cdr3_aa: CASSRDRGSTDTQYF
cdr3_nt: TGCGCCAGCAGCAGGGACAGGGGTAGCACAGATACGCAGTATTTT

d_call: .
j_call: TRBJ1-1
v_call: TRBV4-1
cdr3_aa: CASSHKNTEAFF
cdr3_nt: TGCGCCAGCAGCCACAAGAACACTGAAGCTTTCTTT

d_call: TRBD1
j_call: TRBJ2-5
v_call: TRBV5-1
cdr3_aa: CASSLGWGQTGETQYF
cdr3_nt: TGCGCCAGCAGCTTGGGGTGGGGACAGACAGGAGAGACCCAGTACTTC

d_call: TRBD1
j_call: TRBJ2-7
v_call: TRBV27
cdr3_aa: CASSPQRDRRYEQYF
cdr3_nt: TGTGCCAGCAGTCCCCAGAGGGACAGGAGGTACGAGCAGTACTTC

d_call: .
j_call: TRBJ2-1
v_call: TRBV10-3
cdr3_aa: CAISEPGYNNEQFF
cdr3_nt: TGTGCCATCAGTGAGCCAGGGTATAACAATGAGCAGTTCTTC

d_call: TRBD1
j_call: TRBJ2-1
v_call: TRBV7-2
cdr3_aa: CASSLRQGAMLEQFF
cdr3_nt: TGTGCCAGCAGCTTAAGACAGGGGGCGATGTTGGAGCAGTTCTTC

d_call: TRBD2
j_call: TRBJ2-7
v_call: TRBV5-1
cdr3_aa: CASSLAGREQYF
cdr3_nt: TGCGCCAGCAGTCTAGCGGGGCGCGAGCAGTACTTC

d_call: .
j_call: TRBJ2-3
v_call: TRBV6-1
cdr3_aa: CASSRSRTDTQYF
cdr3_nt: TGTGCCAGCAGTCGGTCCCGAACAGATACGCAGTATTTT

d_call: TRBD1
j_call: TRBJ1-5
v_call: TRBV28
cdr3_aa: CAITTGGPQHF
cdr3_nt: TGTGCCATTACAACAGGGGGGCCCCAGCATTTT

d_call: .
j_call: TRBJ2-7
v_call: TRBV19
cdr3_aa: CASSTAGATYEQYF
cdr3_nt: TGTGCCAGTAGCACGGCGGGGGCTACCTACGAGCAGTACTTC

d_call: .
j_call: TRBJ2-7
v_call: TRBV19
cdr3_aa: CASSPTGSGYYEQYF
cdr3_nt: TGTGCCAGTAGTCCGACAGGAAGCGGTTACTACGAGCAGTACTTC

d_call: TRBD1
j_call: TRBJ1-5
v_call: TRBV28
cdr3_aa: CASSPRDRYINQPQHF
cdr3_nt: TGTGCCAGCAGTCCGAGGGACAGATACATCAATCAGCCCCAGCATTTT

d_call: .
j_call: TRBJ1-1
v_call: TRBV15
cdr3_aa: CATSRDSRVGSNTLEAFF
cdr3_nt: TGTGCCACCAGCAGAGATTCAAGGGTGGGAAGTAACACTTTAGAAGCTTTCTTT

d_call: .
j_call: TRBJ1-1
v_call: TRBV4-1
cdr3_aa: CASSGTRTEAFF
cdr3_nt: TGCGCCAGCAGCGGAACACGCACTGAAGCTTTCTTT

d_call: .
j_call: TRBJ2-1
v_call: TRBV6-6
cdr3_aa: CASSPNREQFF
cdr3_nt: TGTGCCAGCAGTCCCAACAGGGAGCAGTTCTTC

d_call: TRBD2
j_call: TRBJ2-1
v_call: TRBV29-1
cdr3_aa: CSVEAETSGWYNEQFF
cdr3_nt: TGCAGCGTTGAAGCCGAGACTAGCGGGTGGTACAATGAGCAGTTCTTC

d_call: .
j_call: TRBJ2-3
v_call: TRBV6-1
cdr3_aa: CASWTELTDTQYF
cdr3_nt: TGTGCCAGTTGGACGGAGCTCACAGATACGCAGTATTTT

d_call: .
j_call: TRBJ2-3
v_call: TRBV2
cdr3_aa: CASSGPKNTDTQYF
cdr3_nt: TGTGCCAGCTCCGGACCCAAGAACACAGATACGCAGTATTTT

d_call: .
j_call: TRBJ1-1
v_call: TRBV6-6
cdr3_aa: CASSYSSEYEAFF
cdr3_nt: TGTGCCAGCAGTTACTCTTCGGAGTATGAAGCTTTCTTT